This TCR beta chain originates from a study of cytomegalovirus exposure and HLA in healthy donors. Primers for the PCR totalled 60 Vbeta and 13 Jbeta. Sequencing was performed with immunoSEQ multiplex PCR; in TCRdb, only in-frame clones are kept and a portion is missing. The data show about 140,000 clones, 60% to 80% seen once. Broader study findings: It was 150 to 200 TCR beta chains that were listed as cytomegalovirus-associated.

As regards this clone: Antigen specificity is unknown.

The receptor was isolated from a woman aged 40-49 years in good health and CMV-seronegative. Source material: PBMCs.

The CDR3 is CASSAGLAGISYEQYF. As DNA, the CDR3 is TGTGCCAGCAGCGCTGGACTAGCGGGGATCTCCTACGAGCAGTACTTC. The genes are TRBV7-8 and TRBJ2-7; 12 positions match TRBD2. CDR3 length equals 16 residues. The V and J ends lost 5 bases and 0 bases, in that order; junction bases with no gene match: 5. The V gene's germline CDR1 is SGHVS and CDR2 FQNEAQ.